These 12 T cell receptor beta chains came from one sample sequenced in a study of OX40 agonist ivuxolimab in advanced cancers. The library was made by the immunoSEQ multiplex PCR assay. TCRdb took this table from immuneACCESS and kept in-frame rearrangements with V and J called. Such tables lack part of the clones; where checked against another copy, unresolved V genes explain under half of the gap, and the rest is unexplained. In all, the sample holds roughly 110,000 clones, and around nine tenths of those were seen once. Jointly, the top ten make up around 0.48% of the sample. Sequenced here: CD4+ or CD8+ T cells sorted from blood, sampled in a trial of the OX40 agonist ivuxolimab. Receptors originate from an adult with an advanced solid tumor such as melanoma, head and neck, liver or kidney cancer.

This rearrangement joins TRBV9 to TRBJ2-7, with D possibly TRBD1 on 8 matching bases. Germline CDR1 is SGDLS and CDR2 is YYNGEE. This CDR3 is built from 15 residues. The germline V and J ends were trimmed by 0 bases and 4 bases, with 14 bases remaining between them. The CDR3 sequence is CASSVDHRGGYEQYF. CDR3 coding DNA: TGTGCCAGCAGCGTAGATCACAGGGGGGGGTACGAGCAGTACTTC.

The rearrangement uses TRBV11-2 and TRBJ2-5, with D possibly TRBD2 on 6 matching bases. Germline CDR1 reads SGHAT; CDR2 reads FQNNGV. V dropped 2 bases and J dropped 5 bases, with 12 bases sitting between them. The CDR3 runs to 14 residues. The CDR3 region has the DNA TGTGCCAGCAGCTTAAGACTAGGGGTGGAGACCCAGTACTTC. It codes for CASSLRLGVETQYF. Looking up the rest from reference TRBV11-2 and TRBJ2-5 gives the full variable domain: EAGVAQSPRYKIIEKRQSVAFWCNPISGHATLYWYQQILGQGPKLLIQFQNNGVVDDSQLPKDRFSAERLKGVDSTLKIQPAKLEDSAVYLCASSLRLGVETQYFGPGTRLLVL.

V is TRBV9 and J is TRBJ2-3; tentative D call: TRBD2 (6 bases). Germline CDR1 SGDLS, CDR2 YYNGEE. The V end lost 3 bases, the J end lost 4 bases, and 15 bases lay between the germline ends. This CDR3 spans 15 amino acids. The CDR3 DNA reads as TGTGCCAGCAGCGGCCCAAGACCGGGGGCAGATACGCAGTATTTT. It codes for CASSGPRPGADTQYF.

This clone was seen only once. The chain employs TRBV19 and TRBJ2-7, with 16 bases identical to TRBD2. Germline V gene lookup returns CDR1 LNHDA and CDR2 SQIVND (reference sequence). J gave up 3 bases and V 5 bases, and 4 bases lay outside the gene matches. The CDR3 extends over 16 amino acids. CDR3 bases: TGTGCCAGTAGTCCCGGGACTAGCGGGGGGGGCTACGAGCAGTACTTC. Its protein is CASSPGTSGGGYEQYF.

The chain has TRBV28 and TRBJ1-3; D is ambiguous. Deletions cut 4 bases from V and 4 bases from J, with 11 bases between. Germline values: CDR1 MDHEN, CDR2 SYDVKM. The CDR3 contains 14 residues. The chain's CDR3 is CASSSGLRGNTIYF. In DNA, the CDR3 is TGTGCCAGCAGTTCGGGTCTCCGAGGAAACACCATATATTTT.

The chain employs TRBV27 and TRBJ1-1, with 10 nucleotides matching TRBD1. Trimming took 4 bases from V and 0 from J; bases not matched to a gene: 5. The length of the CDR3 is 16 residues. CDR1 and CDR2 (germline): MNHEY, SMNVEV (reference sequence). The CDR3 sequence: CASSSDRGEMNTEAFF. Here the CDR3 DNA reads TGTGCCAGCAGTTCGGACAGGGGGGAGATGAACACTGAAGCTTTCTTT.

This sequence joins TRBV4-2 and TRBJ2-3, with 8 bases matching TRBD2. The CDR3 has 16 residues. Germline CDR1 LGHNA, CDR2 YNFKEQ. V shed 1 base, J shed 8 bases, and the junction held 11 bases outside the gene matches. CDR3 sequence (DNA): TGTGCCAGCAGCCAAGGGAAGCGGGGGACTGTTAGTACGCAGTATTTT. Its translation: CASSQGKRGTVSTQYF.

This clone was seen only a few times. The V gene is TRBV15, the J gene TRBJ2-7, with a weak D call TRBD2 (7 bases). The CDR3 covers 16 residues. Trimming cost V 0 bases and J 5 bases, with 17 bases left between them. From germline, CDR1 is LNHNV and CDR2 YYDKDF (reference sequence). The CDR3 DNA is TGTGCCACCAGCAGAGAAGTAGGGGGGGCAGGAGACGAGCAGTACTTC. Translated: CATSREVGGAGDEQYF.

This chain connects TRBV4-3 to TRBJ2-7; D is unresolved. The CDR3 runs to 14 residues. CDR1 is LGHNA, CDR2 YSLEER, per germline. V was trimmed by 2 bases and J by 3 bases, leaving 11 bases between them. The CDR3 nucleotides read TGCGCCAGCAGCCAAACCCCCGGCAGCTACGAGCAGTACTTC. Translation: CASSQTPGSYEQYF.

The chain couples TRBV7-3 to TRBJ2-1; TRBD1 matches at 8 bases. Trimming at V came to 5 bases and at J to 4 bases, leaving 4 bases not matched to a gene. The length of the CDR3 is 14 residues. Germline V gene lookup returns CDR1 SGHTA and CDR2 FQGTGA. In DNA form, the CDR3 reads TGTGCCAGCAGCCCGGGACAGGTTTACAATGAGCAGTTCTTC. Protein sequence: CASSPGQVYNEQFF.

V and J are TRBV19 and TRBJ2-1; 12 nucleotides line up with TRBD2. The CDR3 spans 14 residues. Per germline, CDR1 LNHDA and CDR2 SQIVND (reference sequence). After removal of 4 bases from V and 11 bases from J, the junction contained 6 bases not matched to a gene. This CDR3 is CASSREGLAGKQFF. DNA for the CDR3: TGTGCCAGTAGTAGGGAAGGACTAGCGGGGAAGCAGTTCTTC.

This chain uses TRBV7-2 with TRBJ2-1; D gene uncertain. The V gene lost 5 bases and the J gene lost 12 bases, with 14 bases spanning the gap. Germline V gene sequence: CDR1 SGHTA, CDR2 FQGNSA. This CDR3 has 12 residues. The CDR3 protein is CASSPEVVSQFF. CDR3 DNA: TGTGCCAGCAGCCCAGAGGTAGTCTCGCAGTTCTTC.